The rows below give T cell receptor beta chains drawn from one sample of a study of T cells after yellow fever vaccination. One entry per CDR3 protein results from TCRdb running MiXCR on the 5' RACE reads. The table records 50,000 to 60,000 distinct CDR3 sequences, 6.6% of them present only once. Sequenced material: CD8+ T cells not binding an NS4B(214-222) dextramer, sorted from PBMCs, taken about 49 days after the first yellow fever vaccination. The receptors come from a man aged 18 to 29 who received the YFV17D yellow fever vaccine. The CDR3 runs from the conserved cysteine through the conserved F or W. A D gene is named only where the DNA matches it firmly. A row's size may be missing; if present it is once, few, many or a size class.

TRBD1	TRBJ2-7	few	TRBV4-1	CASSQVAGTGAYEQYF	TGCGCCAGCAGCCAAGTAGCCGGGACAGGGGCCTACGAGCAGTACTTC
.	TRBJ2-1	few	TRBV6-5	CASSYYSYNEQFF	TGTGCCAGCAGTTACTACAGTTACAATGAGCAGTTCTTC
.	TRBJ2-5	.	TRBV3-1	CASSQVSETQYF	TGTGCCAGCAGCCAAGTGAGTGAGACCCAGTACTTC
TRBD2	TRBJ2-2	few	TRBV6-1	CASSPTSGGYTGELFF	TGTGCCAGCAGCCCTACTAGCGGGGGGTACACCGGGGAGCTGTTTTTT
.	TRBJ2-3	.	TRBV7-8	CASSQGDTQYF	TGTGCCAGCAGTCAAGGAGATACGCAGTATTTT
.	TRBJ1-1	many	TRBV5-5	CASSWVEGGEAFF	TGTGCCAGCAGCTGGGTAGAAGGCGGTGAAGCTTTCTTT
.	TRBJ2-5	few	TRBV21-1	CASQVETQYF	TGTGCCAGCCAGGTGGAGACCCAGTACTTC
.	TRBJ2-2	many	TRBV19	CASSTNTGKHTGELFF	TGTGCCAGTAGTACAAACACCGGGAAGCACACCGGGGAGCTGTTTTTT
TRBD1	TRBJ2-4	.	TRBV19	CASSIGPGQEYF	TGTGCCAGTAGTATTGGGCCGGGACAGGAGTACTTC
.	TRBJ1-6	.	TRBV6-1	CASSPSGSAPLHF	TGTGCCAGCAGCCCCTCTGGCTCGGCACCCCTCCACTTT
TRBD2	TRBJ2-1	many	TRBV4-3	CASSRLAGNNEQFF	TGCGCCAGCAGCCGACTAGCGGGGAACAATGAGCAGTTCTTC
TRBD1	TRBJ2-1	many	TRBV10-3	CAISVGQAYNEQFF	TGTGCCATCAGTGTGGGACAGGCCTACAATGAGCAGTTCTTC
.	TRBJ1-1	few	TRBV6-1	CASSQSLQMNTEAFF	TGTGCCAGCAGCCAAAGCCTCCAAATGAACACTGAAGCTTTCTTT
.	TRBJ2-5	.	TRBV7-9	CASTPQSGETQYF	TGTGCCAGCACCCCCCAGAGTGGAGAGACCCAGTACTTC
.	TRBJ1-5	many	TRBV6-5	CASSYASEDQPQHF	TGTGCCAGCAGCTACGCATCGGAGGATCAGCCCCAGCATTTT
.	TRBJ1-5	.	TRBV7-2	CASSLRARPGQPQHF	TGTGCCAGCAGCTTAAGGGCCAGGCCAGGACAGCCCCAGCATTTT
.	TRBJ2-7	many	TRBV6-5	CASSYGVEQYF	TGTGCCAGCAGTTACGGGGTCGAGCAGTACTTC
TRBD1	TRBJ1-6	many	TRBV7-2	CASSWGQADNSPLHF	TGTGCCAGCAGCTGGGGACAGGCCGATAATTCACCCCTCCACTTT
TRBD1	TRBJ2-3	few	TRBV7-3	CASSPRTGGISTDTQYF	TGTGCCAGCAGCCCCCGGACAGGGGGCATCAGCACAGATACGCAGTATTTT
.	TRBJ2-1	many	TRBV6-1	CASSPAESNEQFF	TGTGCCAGCAGCCCAGCGGAGAGCAATGAGCAGTTCTTC